The 10 T cell receptor beta chains below all came from one sample that was sequenced in a study of blood T cell repertoires in COVID-19. Data came from immunoSEQ multiplex PCR; TCRdb stores just in-frame clones and leaves some out. The sample lists more than 140,000 clones, 88% seen once, with less than 2% in the top ten. The source material was peripheral blood. The receptors shown here come from a woman aged 60-70 years with acute or convalescent COVID-19.

In its sample, this clone was seen once. The rearrangement links TRBV5-1 to TRBJ1-1; possible D gene TRBD1, 6 bases. Germline CDR1 reads SGHRS; CDR2 reads YFSETQ. CDR3 size: 15 residues. V gave up 1 base and J gave up 1 base, with 11 bases separating them. Here the CDR3 DNA reads TGCGCCAGCAGCTTGAAACAGGGAAAGAACACTGAAGCTTTCTTT. This encodes CASSLKQGKNTEAFF.

V is TRBV19 and J is TRBJ2-2, with D unresolved. V was pared by 3 bases and J by 5 bases, with 13 bases between. The CDR3 runs 15 residues. CDR1 is LNHDA and CDR2 is SQIVND in the germline V gene (reference sequence). The CDR3 here is CASSISGLMTGELFF. CDR3 nucleotide sequence: TGTGCCAGTAGTATTTCCGGGTTGATGACCGGGGAGCTGTTTTTT.

The V gene is TRBV5-1, the J gene TRBJ2-5; D ambiguous. The CDR3 is 15 residues long. Trimming pared 1 base from V and 2 bases from J, leaving 12 bases between. Germline CDR1 SGHRS, CDR2 YFSETQ. This chain's CDR3 is CASSLMQRQQETQYF. The CDR3 bases are TGCGCCAGCAGCTTGATGCAGCGCCAACAAGAGACCCAGTACTTC.

This clone has only one observation. The chain combines TRBV18 with TRBJ1-4, with 9 bases fitting TRBD1. Germline lookup yields CDR1 KGHSH and CDR2 LQKENI. The CDR3 is 15 residues long. Unmatched junction bases numbered 4, after V lost 5 bases and J lost 3 bases. The CDR3 reads CASSSYRGPNEKLFF. The DNA for the CDR3 is TGTGCCAGCTCATCATACAGGGGGCCTAATGAAAAACTGTTTTTT.

The chain uses TRBV19 and TRBJ2-5; D is possibly TRBD1 (6 bases). CDR3 size: 14 residues. V lost 1 base, J lost 5 bases, and 11 bases lay in between. The germline CDR1 and CDR2 sequences are LNHDA and SQIVND (reference sequence). The CDR3 bases are TGTGCCAGTAGTATAGGGGGGCCCCGGGAGACCCAGTACTTC. Translating it yields CASSIGGPRETQYF.

V gene TRBV18 combines with J gene TRBJ1-1; 7 bases are shared with TRBD1. Germline CDR1 is KGHSH and CDR2 is LQKENI. Germline trimming cut 3 bases from V and 1 base from J; bases unmatched to any gene: 8. The CDR3 is 16 residues long. CDR3 protein: CASSPQGGYPNTEAFF. CDR3 DNA: TGTGCCAGCTCACCTCAAGGGGGCTACCCGAACACTGAAGCTTTCTTT.

This clone was seen only once. The chain is built from TRBV3-1 (or the pseudogene TRBV3-2) and TRBJ2-7, with TRBD2 matching 7 bases. This CDR3 spans 15 amino acids. V lost 1 base, J lost 4 bases, and 7 bases stayed unmatched. CDR1 LGHDT and CDR2 YNNKEL come from the germline V gene (reference sequence). This CDR3 reads CASSQVRGIPYEQYF. Written as DNA, the CDR3 is TGTGCCAGCAGCCAAGTGCGGGGGATACCATACGAGCAGTACTTC.

The chain uses TRBV19 and TRBJ1-4; 8 bases match TRBD1. Trimming cost V 4 bases and J 8 bases; bases outside gene matches: 6. Germline CDR1 and CDR2: LNHDA and SQIVND (reference sequence). The CDR3 has 14 amino acids. DNA for the CDR3: TGTGCCAGTAGTAGGACAGGGAAAAAAGAAAAACTGTTTTTT. Translating gives CASSRTGKKEKLFF.

This chain connects TRBV7-8 to TRBJ1-4; the match to TRBD1 covers 7 bases. CDR3 length: 14 amino acids. Germline CDR1 reads SGHVS; CDR2 reads FQNEAQ. The V and J ends lost 5 bases and 8 bases, in that order; junction bases with no gene match: 8. The CDR3 nucleotides are TGTGCCAGCAGCACGGTACAGGGGAAAGAAAAACTGTTTTTT. Amino acid sequence: CASSTVQGKEKLFF.

This chain connects TRBV21-1 to TRBJ1-6. TRBV21-1 is assigned pseudogene status. CDR3 length: 16 residues. The CDR3 region has the DNA TGTGCCAGCAGCAAGACAATAGACGGACTAGGGTCACCCCTCCACTTT. Translated, it gives CASSKTIDGLGSPLHF.